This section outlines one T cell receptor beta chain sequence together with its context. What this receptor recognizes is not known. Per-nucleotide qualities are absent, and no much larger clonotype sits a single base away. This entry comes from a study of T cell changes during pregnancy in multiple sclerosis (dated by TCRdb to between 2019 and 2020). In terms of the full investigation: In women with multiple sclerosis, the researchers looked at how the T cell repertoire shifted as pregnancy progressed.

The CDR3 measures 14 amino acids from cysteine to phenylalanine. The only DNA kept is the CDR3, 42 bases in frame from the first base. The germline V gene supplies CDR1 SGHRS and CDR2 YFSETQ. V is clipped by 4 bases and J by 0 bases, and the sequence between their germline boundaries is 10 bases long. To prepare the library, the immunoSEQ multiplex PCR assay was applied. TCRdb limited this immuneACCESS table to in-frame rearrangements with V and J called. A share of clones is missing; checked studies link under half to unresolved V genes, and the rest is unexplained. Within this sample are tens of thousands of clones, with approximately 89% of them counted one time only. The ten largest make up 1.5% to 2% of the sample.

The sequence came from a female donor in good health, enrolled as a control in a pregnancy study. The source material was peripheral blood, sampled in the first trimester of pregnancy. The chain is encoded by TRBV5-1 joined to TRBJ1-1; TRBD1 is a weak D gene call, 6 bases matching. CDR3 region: CASSTGTLNTEAFF. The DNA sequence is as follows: TGCGCCAGCAGCACCGGGACACTGAACACTGAAGCTTTCTTT.